A single T cell receptor (beta chain) is shown here with its context. Its target is unknown. A junction boundary mismatches the germline segment, possibly from a read error. This CDR3 spans 12 amino acids. The germline CDR1 and CDR2 sequences are MDHEN and SYDVKM. This record comes from a study of T cells in localized non-small cell lung cancer. General observations from the study: Across samples, adjacent lung featured a median 57 of the top 100 tumor clones. Owing to sequencing of a solitary tumor region, heterogeneity cannot be discounted. Among the tissues sampled, uninvolved adjacent lung had the highest T cell clonality, above tumor.

Sequencing used immunoSEQ multiplex PCR; TCRdb keeps in-frame clones, though not all of them. Counted here are approximately 30,000 clones, 93% occurring once; the ten biggest clones make up 7% to 9%. The TCR sequence derives from an older female donor with stage I lung adenocarcinoma. Here the sequenced sample was peripheral blood, taken before any cancer treatment. V is TRBV28 and J is TRBJ2-7; D may correspond to TRBD1 or TRBD2 (6 bases each). CDR3 sequence: CASSPGTSGASF. CDR3 DNA sequence: TGTGCCAGCAGTCCGGGGACCTCGGGGGCCTCCTTC.